A selection of T cell receptor beta chains follows, all from one sample in a study of identifying expanded T cells in peripheral blood. Assay: immunoSEQ multiplex PCR; the TCRdb copy retains only in-frame clones and omits some. Of tens of thousands of clones in the sample, approximately 85% were seen once. Sequencing input: blood. The source is a person aged 18 to 75 in good health. CDR3s include the opening cysteine and the closing phenylalanine or tryptophan. D genes are given only for firm matches. The listing skips clone size in some rows; elsewhere it reads once, few, many or a size class.

- TRBJ1-4 TRBD1 TRBV27 CASSPGDRVGEKLFF TGTGCCAGCAGTCCGGGGGACAGGGTAGGGGAAAAACTGTTTTTT
- TRBJ2-7 - TRBV2 CASSPRSGEQYF TGTGCCAGCAGTCCGAGGTCCGGCGAGCAGTACTTC
- TRBJ2-7 TRBD1 TRBV19 CASRKTGGGNEQYF TGTGCCAGTAGAAAAACAGGGGGCGGGAACGAGCAGTACTTC
- TRBJ2-1 - TRBV7-3 CASSQDSQAYNEQFF TGTGCCAGCAGCCAGGACTCCCAGGCCTACAATGAGCAGTTCTTC
- TRBJ1-6 TRBD1 TRBV25-1 CASRGTGDSPLHF TGTGCCAGCAGGGGGACAGGGGATTCACCCCTCCACTTT
- TRBJ2-1 TRBD2 TRBV10-3 CAISDGGGLNNEQFF TGTGCCATCAGTGATGGGGGGGGGTTAAACAATGAGCAGTTCTTC
- TRBJ2-3 - TRBV18 CASSGSADTQYF TGTGCCAGCTCAGGGAGCGCAGATACGCAGTATTTT
few TRBJ1-2 - TRBV14 CASSRVRGPMEGYTF TGTGCCAGCAGCCGGGTCCGGGGCCCGATGGAAGGCTACACCTTC
- TRBJ2-2 - TRBV30 CAWGRTDTGELFF TGTGCCTGGGGACGGACGGACACCGGGGAGCTGTTTTTT
- TRBJ2-2 - TRBV7-2 CASSLGRTNTGELFF TGTGCCAGCAGCCTAGGACGGACGAACACCGGGGAGCTGTTTTTT
- TRBJ1-1 - TRBV5-1 CASSLGPGDTEAFF TGCGCCAGCAGCTTGGGGCCAGGGGACACTGAAGCTTTCTTT
few TRBJ1-2 TRBD1 TRBV5-1 CASSSEDRANYGYTF TGCGCCAGCAGCTCAGAGGACAGGGCCAACTATGGCTACACCTTC
- TRBJ2-1 TRBD2 TRBV5-4 CASSLGTASGRYNEQFF TGTGCCAGCAGCTTGGGAACTGCTAGCGGGAGATACAATGAGCAGTTCTTC
- TRBJ1-6 TRBD1 TRBV18 CASSEETGNSPLHF TGCGCCAGCTCAGAAGAGACAGGGAACTCACCCCTCCACTTT
- TRBJ2-5 - TRBV7-6 CASRPTGQETQYF TGTGCCAGCAGACCGACAGGCCAAGAGACCCAGTACTTC
- TRBJ1-5 - TRBV14 CASSQEDRGGNNQPQHF TGTGCCAGCAGCCAAGAGGATCGGGGAGGCAACAATCAGCCCCAGCATTTT
once TRBJ2-3 - TRBV6-1 CASSPGTHKRDTQYF TGTGCCAGCAGCCCCGGGACACATAAGAGGGATACGCAGTATTTT
- TRBJ1-5 TRBD1 TRBV19 CASSRDRDQGGNQPQHF TGTGCCAGTAGTAGAGACAGGGATCAGGGTGGCAATCAGCCCCAGCATTTT
- TRBJ1-2 - TRBV20-1 CSASFFIGYTF TGCAGTGCTAGTTTTTTCATTGGCTACACCTTC
- TRBJ1-3 - TRBV30 CAWSGDGNTIYF TGTGCCTGGAGTGGGGATGGAAACACCATATATTTT
- TRBJ1-2 - TRBV6-5 CASSYSIRTSPTGYTF TGTGCCAGCAGTTACTCGATCAGGACGTCACCCACCGGCTACACCTTC
- TRBJ2-7 TRBD1 TRBV19 CASSIRGGQGFYEQYF TGTGCCAGTAGTATAAGGGGGGGACAGGGGTTCTACGAGCAGTACTTC
- TRBJ1-6 - TRBV11-2 CASSSGQKSDLHF TGTGCCAGCAGCTCCGGACAGAAATCCGATCTCCACTTT
few TRBJ2-7 - TRBV5-1 CASSYGRDTSEQYF TGCGCCAGCAGCTACGGACGGGATACCTCCGAGCAGTACTTC
- TRBJ1-2 - TRBV18 CASSPGSSGNYGYTF TGTGCCAGCTCCCCAGGGTCATCCGGCAACTATGGCTACACCTTC
- TRBJ2-5 - TRBV7-6 CASSFDTGTQETQYF TGTGCCAGCAGCTTTGACACAGGGACCCAAGAGACCCAGTACTTC
- TRBJ2-1 TRBD2 TRBV18 CASSPLSSGREQFF TGTGCCAGCTCACCCCTATCCTCCGGGAGGGAGCAGTTCTTC
- TRBJ1-5 - TRBV7-9 CASSPSAGGNQPQHF TGTGCCAGCAGCCCCTCAGCAGGGGGCAATCAGCCCCAGCATTTT
- TRBJ2-3 TRBD1 TRBV4-1 CASSQRQGGADTQYF TGCGCCAGCAGCCAGAGACAGGGTGGCGCAGATACGCAGTATTTT
- TRBJ1-5 - TRBV5-6 CASSQTGSNQPQHF TGTGCCAGCAGCCAGACGGGGAGCAATCAGCCCCAGCATTTT
- TRBJ1-2 TRBD1 TRBV6-5 CASRSTDRGGGYTF TGTGCCAGCAGATCCACGGACAGGGGCGGTGGCTACACCTTC
- TRBJ2-1 - TRBV5-6 CASSLGQVIYNEQFF TGTGCCAGCAGCTTGGGTCAGGTGATATACAATGAGCAGTTCTTC
- TRBJ2-6 - TRBV5-1 CASSWNTGSGANVLTF TGCGCCAGCAGCTGGAATACGGGCTCTGGGGCCAACGTCCTGACTTTC
- TRBJ1-1 - TRBV6-5 CASSSGALNTEAFF TGTGCCAGCAGTTCGGGGGCCCTGAACACTGAAGCTTTCTTT
- TRBJ2-7 TRBD1 TRBV6-6 CASEGQSSYEQYF TGTGCCAGCGAGGGACAGAGCTCCTACGAGCAGTACTTC
- TRBJ1-1 - TRBV19 CASTRNTEAFF TGTGCCAGTACAAGGAACACTGAAGCTTTCTTT
few TRBJ1-2 - TRBV10-2 CASRDSLGYGYTF TGCGCCAGCAGGGACAGTCTCGGCTATGGCTACACCTTC
- TRBJ2-4 - TRBV30 CAWSEVAGRTSKNIQYF TGTGCCTGGAGTGAGGTTGCCGGGAGAACTTCCAAAAACATTCAGTACTTC
- TRBJ2-3 TRBD2 TRBV5-1 CASSAATSGGALDTQYF TGCGCCAGCAGCGCCGCGACTAGCGGGGGGGCTTTAGATACGCAGTATTTT
- TRBJ2-7 - TRBV6-5 CASSYSLAYEQYF TGTGCCAGCAGTTATTCGTTGGCTTACGAGCAGTACTTC
- TRBJ1-5 - TRBV7-9 CASSLGQPNQPQHF TGTGCCAGCAGCTTAGGTCAGCCAAATCAGCCCCAGCATTTT
- TRBJ1-5 TRBD1 TRBV6-1 CASCWTGGVQPQHF TGTGCCAGCTGTTGGACAGGGGGCGTCCAGCCCCAGCATTTT
- TRBJ1-6 - TRBV7-2 CASSLDGAGNNSPLHF TGTGCCAGCAGCTTAGATGGTGCAGGGAATAATTCACCCCTCCACTTT
- TRBJ2-1 - TRBV27 CASSFLGESYNEQFF TGTGCCAGCAGTTTCCTGGGGGAATCCTACAATGAGCAGTTCTTC
- TRBJ1-1 - TRBV5-1 CASSLRLTDLGTEAFF TGCGCCAGCAGCTTACGACTTACAGATCTGGGGACTGAAGCTTTCTTT
- TRBJ2-3 TRBD2 TRBV15 CATSSTGSGSLGTQYF TGTGCCACCAGCTCGACGGGTAGCGGGAGTCTAGGTACGCAGTATTTT
- TRBJ2-5 - TRBV15 CATSREGTGGETQYF TGTGCCACCAGCAGAGAAGGGACTGGCGGGGAGACCCAGTACTTC
- TRBJ1-2 - TRBV7-9 CASSLRAASFYGYTF TGTGCCAGCAGCTTGAGGGCCGCTTCTTTCTATGGCTACACCTTC
- TRBJ2-2 - TRBV18 CASSPNLSLPPRSGELFF TGTGCCAGCTCACCAAACCTTTCACTGCCGCCTCGTTCCGGGGAGCTGTTTTTT
- TRBJ2-7 - TRBV10-3 CAISEGTVGYEQYF TGTGCCATCAGTGAGGGGACGGTGGGCTACGAGCAGTACTTC
- TRBJ2-7 - TRBV4-1 CASSQSLGTLSYEQYF TGCGCCAGCAGCCAAAGCCTGGGGACTCTCTCCTACGAGCAGTACTTC
- TRBJ2-3 TRBD1 TRBV7-3 CASSLTPGQGATDTQYF TGTGCCAGCAGCTTAACCCCGGGCCAGGGGGCCACAGATACGCAGTATTTT
- TRBJ1-4 - TRBV7-9 CASTRGSNEKLFF TGTGCCAGCACTAGAGGGTCTAATGAAAAACTGTTTTTT
once TRBJ2-5 - TRBV4-2 CASSQDPSRGETQYF TGTGCCAGCAGCCAAGACCCTTCTAGGGGAGAGACCCAGTACTTC